A single sample gave rise to the 21 T cell receptor beta chains below, sequenced in a study of T cells in Graves' hyperthyroidism and ophthalmopathy. Amplified regions were TCR beta CDR3 sequences from RNA transcripts. RT-PCR in the first round (using the HTBI primer set) targeted the TCR CDR3. TCRdb analysed the multiplex PCR reads with MiXCR anew, one entry per CDR3 protein. The sample has around 720,000 distinct CDR3 sequences, just over 35% seen once. The sample comprised blood. These receptors originate from a woman aged 40-49 years with Graves' hyperthyroidism.

This clonotype was recorded many times. This chain joins TRBV11-2 and TRBJ2-5; D possibly uses TRBD1 or TRBD2 (5 bases each). The CDR3 is 15 amino acids. V lost 5 bases and J 4 bases, leaving 17 bases between the germline ends. Germline assignment: CDR1 SGHAT and CDR2 FQNNGV. CDR3 loop: CASSVGPQRGETQYF. The DNA for the CDR3 is TGTGCCAGCAGCGTGGGACCCCAGAGGGGAGAGACCCAGTACTTC.

The V and J genes are TRBV6-4 and TRBJ2-7, with D perhaps TRBD2 (5 bases). Germline V CDR1 and CDR2: MRHNA, SNTAGT. Trimming took 7 bases from V and 7 from J, leaving 20 bases between them. The CDR3 is 14 residues long. CDR3 sequence: CASTLGVYRVEQYF. The CDR3 nucleotides read TGTGCCAGCACCCTCGGGGTCTACCGTGTGGAGCAGTACTTC.

V is TRBV28 and J is TRBJ2-7, with 8 bases that match TRBD2. Germline assignment: CDR1 MDHEN and CDR2 SYDVKM. This CDR3 is 15 amino acids long. The junction had 9 bases not matched to a gene; V was cut back by 3 bases and J by 5 bases. The chain's CDR3 is CASSLATSAAHEQYF. CDR3 coding DNA: TGTGCCAGCAGTTTGGCGACTAGCGCGGCCCACGAGCAGTACTTC.

Ten or more counts support this clonotype. The chain links TRBV24-1 to TRBJ1-2; D not certain. V lost 4 bases and J lost 4, with 12 bases in between. Germline CDR1 is KGHDR and CDR2 is SFDVKD. The CDR3 totals 14 residues. The CDR3 loop is CATSDRDGAYGYTF. Here the CDR3 DNA reads TGTGCCACCAGTGACCGTGACGGAGCCTATGGCTACACCTTC.

This chain uses TRBV7-2 with TRBJ2-7; D unclear. Between the trimmed V and J ends, which lost 0 bases and 3 bases, there was a span of 12 bases. The CDR3 runs 15 residues. CDR1 is SGHTA, CDR2 FQGNSA, per germline. This CDR3 reads CASSLARSTVYEQYF. The DNA for the CDR3 is TGTGCCAGCAGCTTAGCGAGGTCTACAGTCTACGAGCAGTACTTC.

V gene TRBV7-8 combines with J gene TRBJ2-5; no reliable D call. CDR1 is SGHVS, CDR2 FQNEAQ, per germline. CDR3 length equals 14 residues. V was shortened by 5 bases and J by 1 base, with 11 bases between the two germline ends. In DNA, the CDR3 is TGTGCCAGCAGCCTCCAGGATGTCCAAGAGACCCAGTACTTC. Amino acid sequence: CASSLQDVQETQYF.

The chain carries TRBV5-1 and TRBJ1-1; the D is unclear. The V and J ends lost 0 bases and 4 bases respectively, with 16 bases between them. CDR1 is SGHRS and CDR2 is YFSETQ in the germline V gene. This CDR3 is 16 amino acids long. CDR3 protein: CASSLAFEGSGTEAFF. The CDR3 DNA is TGCGCCAGCAGCTTGGCGTTCGAAGGGTCGGGCACTGAAGCTTTCTTT. The entire variable domain, with the rest obtained from reference TRBV5-1 and TRBJ1-1, is as follows: KAGVTQTPRYLIKTRGQQVTLSCSPISGHRSVSWYQQTPGQGLQFLFEYFSETQRNKGNFPGRFSGRQFSNSRSEMNVSTLELGDSALYLCASSLAFEGSGTEAFFGQGTRLTVV.

This clonotype was seen many times. This chain joins TRBV7-2 and TRBJ1-2; D call uncertain. V was pared by 2 bases and J by 4 bases, with 5 bases between. This CDR3 region has 12 residues. CDR1 and CDR2 from the germline V gene are SGHTA and FQGNSA. The CDR3 sequence: CASSLYPYGYTF. The DNA for the CDR3 is TGTGCCAGCAGCTTATATCCCTATGGCTACACCTTC.

The J gene is TRBJ2-2, the V gene TRBV15, with 10 bases that match TRBD2. CDR3 length: 24 residues. The ends lost 2 bases at V and 2 bases at J; junction bases unmatched: 26. CDR1 is LNHNV, CDR2 YYDKDF, per germline (reference sequence). The CDR3: CATSRLTWSFPYGLAGGNTGELFF. Written as DNA, the CDR3 is TGTGCCACCAGCAGATTAACGTGGTCTTTTCCCTATGGGTTAGCGGGGGGAAACACCGGGGAGCTGTTTTTT.

The table lists this clonotype with a few counts. The junction and the germline gene differ at one end; a read error may be behind it. The genes are TRBV10-3 and TRBJ2-7; the D call may be TRBD1 or TRBD2 (5 bases each). Germline CDR1 and CDR2: ENHRY and SYGVKD. The CDR3 is 15 amino acids. CDR3 bases: TGTGCCAGCAGTCCCCCGGGACGGAGAATCTACGAGCAGTACTTC. Its protein product is CASSPPGRRIYEQYF.

CDR3 residues: CASRTLYDGDYEQYF. DNA for the CDR3: TGTGCCAGCAGAACCCTTTACGACGGGGACTACGAGCAGTACTTC. The chain combines TRBV6-5 with TRBJ2-7; the D gene is possibly TRBD2 (5 bases). V lost 6 bases and J lost 3, with 18 bases in between. The CDR3 runs 15 residues. CDR1 and CDR2 (germline): MNHEY, SVGAGI.

The V gene is TRBV5-6, the J gene TRBJ1-6; TRBD1 is a possible D gene (5 bases). In germline, CDR1 is SGHDT, CDR2 YYEEEE. V was shortened by 3 bases and J by 8 bases, with 12 bases between the two germline ends. This CDR3 region has 14 residues. This CDR3 reads CASSWGSPYSPLHF. CDR3 bases: TGTGCCAGCAGCTGGGGGTCGCCCTATTCACCCCTCCACTTT.

This clonotype came up many times. CDR3 DNA: TGCAGCGTTGAAGACATAATGAACACTGAAGCTTTCTTT. This codes for CSVEDIMNTEAFF. This chain uses TRBV29-1 with TRBJ1-1, with D unclear. This CDR3 comprises 13 residues. Germline V gene data show CDR1 as SQVTM and CDR2 as ANQGSEA. Trimming stripped 0 bases from V and 0 bases from J, with 5 bases between.

This sequence joins TRBV6-6 and TRBJ1-2; 8 nucleotides align to TRBD1. Germline lookup yields CDR1 MNHNY and CDR2 SVGAGI (reference sequence). Losses at the gene ends were 8 bases for V and 2 bases for J; bases not matched to a gene: 10. The CDR3 totals 15 residues. CDR3 residues: CASVLYRGGNYGYTF. The CDR3 DNA sequence: TGTGCCAGCGTACTTTACAGGGGGGGGAACTATGGCTACACCTTC.

This clonotype was counted many times. The CDR3 protein is CASSRTGLGNTIYF. The CDR3 region has the DNA TGTGCCAGCAGCCGGACGGGACTTGGAAACACCATATATTTT. The rearrangement joins TRBV7-2 to TRBJ1-3; the D gene is possibly TRBD1 (5 bases). Germline V gene data show CDR1 as SGHTA and CDR2 as FQGNSA. The V and J ends lost 5 bases and 3 bases respectively, with 11 bases between them. CDR3 length equals 14 residues.

This clonotype was observed a few times. The rearrangement uses TRBV19 and TRBJ1-5; D not certain. The ends were cut back, 3 bases at V and 4 bases at J, with 7 bases in the middle. Germline CDR1 LNHDA, CDR2 SQIVND (reference sequence). This CDR3 has 13 amino acids. The CDR3 nucleotides read TGTGCCAGTAGTATTTGGGAAAATCAGCCCCAGCATTTT. Protein: CASSIWENQPQHF.

Ten or more counts support this clonotype. The chain recombines TRBV9 with TRBJ1-1, with a weak D call TRBD1 (6 bases). CDR3 size: 15 residues. The germline V and J ends were trimmed by 0 bases and 3 bases, with 12 bases remaining between them. Germline loops: CDR1 SGDLS, CDR2 YYNGEE. CDR3 sequence: CASSVDGTRYTEAFF. The CDR3, as DNA: TGTGCCAGCAGCGTAGATGGGACAAGGTACACTGAAGCTTTCTTT.

The chain couples TRBV6-5 to TRBJ1-6; D unclear. Trimming removed 5 bases at V and 11 bases at J, with 19 bases between. Germline V lookup: CDR1 MNHEY, CDR2 SVGAGI. There are 15 residues in the CDR3. The CDR3: CASSGGLRVRPPLHF. In DNA form, the CDR3 reads TGTGCCAGCAGTGGAGGTTTAAGAGTTCGGCCACCCCTCCACTTT.

This clonotype was counted only a few times. V usage is TRBV2 and J usage is TRBJ2-2; D unclear. The ends were cut back, 0 bases at V and 4 bases at J, with 12 bases in the middle. Germline loops: CDR1 SNHLY, CDR2 FYNNEI. The CDR3 runs 16 residues. CDR3 sequence reads: CASSEARRVLTGELFF. The CDR3 DNA follows: TGTGCCAGCAGTGAAGCTCGGAGAGTTCTCACCGGGGAGCTGTTTTTT.

Ten or more counts support this clonotype. The chain uses TRBV5-6 and TRBJ1-3; possibly TRBD1 for D (6 bases). The CDR3 spans 14 residues. Germline V gene lookup returns CDR1 SGHDT and CDR2 YYEEEE. The V end lost 3 bases, the J end lost 1 base, and 8 bases lay between the germline ends. The CDR3: CASSSTGSGNTIYF. The DNA for the CDR3 is TGTGCCAGCAGCTCAACAGGGTCTGGAAACACCATATATTTT.

The chain recombines TRBV2 with TRBJ1-1; 8 bases match TRBD1. CDR3 length: 16 residues. V was clipped by 5 bases and J by 0 bases; unmatched bases: 8. Germline V gene data show CDR1 as SNHLY and CDR2 as FYNNEI. In DNA form, the CDR3 reads TGTGCCAGCAGTACTCGACAGGGGCGAATGAACACTGAAGCTTTCTTT. Its protein product is CASSTRQGRMNTEAFF.